Presented here are 8 T cell receptor beta chains from one specimen sequenced in a study of blood T cells in healthy people across ages. Through a sample-barcoded 5' primer and a J-beta primer mix, a second PCR was run for roughly 7 to 11 cycles. TCRdb reprocessed the 5' RACE reads via MiXCR and lists one record per CDR3 protein. This table has 1.5 million to 2 million distinct CDR3 sequences, approximately 40% appearing once. The material sequenced was blood. The receptors were sampled from a human donor in good health.

The genes are TRBV24-1 and TRBJ2-5; D uncertain. V gave up 6 bases and J gave up 2 bases, with 15 bases separating them. Germline lookup yields CDR1 KGHDR and CDR2 SFDVKD. The CDR3 contains 15 residues. The CDR3 nucleotides are TGTGCCACCAGTCTTCGTGCAGGCGGACAAGAGACCCAGTACTTC. It codes for CATSLRAGGQETQYF.

The chain joins TRBV6-5 to TRBJ2-7; D could derive from TRBD1 or TRBD2 (5 bases each). With 8 bases removed from V and 5 bases from J, the gap between germline ends came to 16 bases. Germline CDR1 and CDR2: MNHEY and SVGAGI. The length of the CDR3 is 13 residues. This chain's CDR3 is CASGTSGNDEQYF. In DNA, the CDR3 is TGTGCCAGCGGGACCTCCGGGAACGACGAGCAGTACTTC.

A few counts support this clonotype. The chain has TRBV15 and TRBJ2-2; D uncertain. Germline assignment: CDR1 LNHNV and CDR2 YYDKDF (reference sequence). This CDR3 comprises 12 residues. Trimming pared 1 base from V and 7 bases from J, leaving 4 bases between. CDR3 loop: CATSRVGGELFF. The CDR3 DNA sequence: TGTGCCACCAGCAGAGTGGGCGGGGAGCTGTTTTTT.

This chain links TRBV27 with TRBJ2-5; weak D call: TRBD2 (5 bases). CDR1 is MNHEY and CDR2 is SMNVEV in the germline V gene (reference sequence). This CDR3 contains 15 residues. Between the trimmed V and J ends, which lost 6 bases and 2 bases, there was a span of 16 bases. The CDR3 DNA sequence: TGTGCCAGCAGACAAAACTACGGGGTTCAAGAGACCCAGTACTTC. It yields the protein CASRQNYGVQETQYF.

This clonotype was detected only once. The V gene is TRBV20-1, the J gene TRBJ1-2; D may be TRBD1 (6 bases). CDR1 is DFQATT, CDR2 SNEGSKA, per germline (reference sequence). The V gene lost 0 bases and the J gene lost 3 bases, with 23 bases spanning the gap. The CDR3 sequence is 18 residues long. The CDR3, as DNA: TGCAGTGCTAGAGATACAGGGCGATCTTCTTCCGGATACTATGGCTACACCTTC. Translating it yields CSARDTGRSSSGYYGYTF.

This clonotype has only a few counts. The CDR3, as DNA: TGTGCCAGCACCCCCTCTGGGGGGGTTCAGCCCCAGCATTTT. Translated, it gives CASTPSGGVQPQHF. The chain combines TRBV7-8 with TRBJ1-5, with a possible D match to TRBD1 (5 bases). Trimming cost V 7 bases and J 6 bases, with 16 bases left between them. The CDR3 has 14 residues. Germline V CDR1 and CDR2: SGHVS, FQNEAQ.

V usage is TRBV15 and J usage is TRBJ1-1, with TRBD1 identical over 8 bases. CDR1 and CDR2 (germline): LNHNV, YYDKDF (reference sequence). The CDR3 spans 14 residues. V was clipped by 4 bases and J by 6 bases; unmatched bases: 7. The CDR3 here is CATSKNTGGPEAFF. CDR3 bases: TGTGCCACCAGCAAAAATACAGGGGGTCCTGAAGCTTTCTTT.

A few counts support this clonotype. V and J are TRBV29-1 and TRBJ1-2, with D uncertain. The CDR3 consists of 12 residues. Trimming stripped 7 bases from V and 0 bases from J, with 9 bases between. The germline CDR1 and CDR2 sequences are SQVTM and ANQGSEA. This CDR3 is CSGHNTNYGYTF. CDR3 sequence (DNA): TGCAGCGGCCACAATACTAACTATGGCTACACCTTC.